The source of this T cell receptor beta chain is a study of T and B cells in COVID-19 patients. Study results and limitations: Clonality of TRB repertoires was high in active COVID-19; recovery brought above-healthy diversity and richness.

Each TRB amplification used about 250-550 ng of genomic DNA from blood. On this clonotype: Its antigen is not known.

The V gene lost 4 bases and the J gene lost 8 bases, with 21 bases spanning the gap. The CDR3 totals 16 residues. Per the germline V gene, CDR1 is ENHRY and CDR2 is SYGVKD. Multiplex PCR with BIOMED2 TRB-A/B primer pools amplified TRB rearrangements. Using its own MiXCR run on the multiplex PCR reads, TCRdb lists one record per CDR3 protein. The data show over 8,000 distinct CDR3 sequences, approximately 35% seen once. This receptor was obtained from a human donor with active COVID-19. The chain is built from TRBV10-3 and TRBJ2-1; a weak D match, TRBD1 (6 bases). The sample was blood. As DNA, the CDR3 is TGTGCCATCAGTGGTATTCAATTTTTCAAGGGGGATGAGCAGTTCTTC. Residues: CAISGIQFFKGDEQFF.